This TCR beta chain was identified during a study of tumor and adjacent non-tumor tissue in lung cancer. The library came from three nested PCR rounds adapted from ARM-PCR protocols. In TCRdb, the multiplex PCR reads were re-called with MiXCR into one record per CDR3 protein. Counted here are approximately 120,000 distinct CDR3 sequences, roughly 74% occurring once; the ten biggest clones make up about 40%. Whole-study findings and limits: Compared with tumor, normal lung showed significantly lower TCR diversity. Top 100 clones took a larger repertoire share in normal lung.

Comment on this clonotype: Its antigen is not identified. One junction end does not reproduce the germline sequence, and a read error may be involved.

The CDR3 consists of 17 residues. The germline CDR1 and CDR2 sequences are MGHRA and YSYEKL. This sample's RNA came from whole unsorted tissue. Between August and November 2014, newly diagnosed, chemotherapy-naive lung cancer patients underwent thoracic surgery in China. This TCR derives from a woman aged 60-75 years with non-small cell lung cancer. Source material: lung tumor tissue. This sequence joins TRBV4-1 and TRBJ2-5; 9 bases fit TRBD2. The CDR3 spells CASNQDRAGGLPATQYF. The CDR3 DNA sequence: TGCGCAAGCAACCAAGATAGGGCGGGGGGGCTGCCCGCGACCCAGTACTTC.